This TCR beta chain was identified in a study of cytomegalovirus exposure and HLA in healthy donors. Study-wide results and caveats: For TCR beta chains, V- and J-gene trimming was later linked to a missense DCLRE1C variant.

A multiplex PCR was run with 60 Vbeta primers and 13 Jbeta primers. Assay used: immunoSEQ multiplex PCR; TCRdb lists only in-frame clones, some missing. In the table there are tens of thousands of clones, around 80% of which are singletons. About this clone: What it binds is not known.

The sequence derives from a middle-aged man in good health and CMV-seronegative. Sequenced sample: PBMCs.

CDR3 nucleotide sequence: TGTGCCAGCAGCGTAGAACAGGGTTCTTACAATGAGCAGTTCTTC. Residues: CASSVEQGSYNEQFF. The chain has TRBV9 and TRBJ2-1; tentatively, D is TRBD1 (6 bases). The V gene's germline CDR1 is SGDLS and CDR2 YYNGEE. There are 15 residues in the CDR3. Trimming cost V 0 bases and J 4 bases, with 11 bases left between them.